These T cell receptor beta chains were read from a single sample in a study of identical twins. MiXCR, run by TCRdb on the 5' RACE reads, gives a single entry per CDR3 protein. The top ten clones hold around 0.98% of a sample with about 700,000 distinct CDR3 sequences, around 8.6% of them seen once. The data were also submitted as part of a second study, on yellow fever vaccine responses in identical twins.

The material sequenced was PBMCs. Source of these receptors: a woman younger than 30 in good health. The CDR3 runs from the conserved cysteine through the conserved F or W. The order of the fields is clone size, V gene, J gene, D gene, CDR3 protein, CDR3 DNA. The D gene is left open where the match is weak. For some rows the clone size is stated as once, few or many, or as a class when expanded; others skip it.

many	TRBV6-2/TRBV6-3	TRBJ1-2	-	CASREPGFYGYTF	TGTGCCAGCAGAGAACCGGGGTTCTATGGCTACACCTTC
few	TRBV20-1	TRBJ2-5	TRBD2	CSASSATSGQETQYF	TGCAGTGCTAGTAGCGCAACTAGCGGCCAAGAGACCCAGTACTTC
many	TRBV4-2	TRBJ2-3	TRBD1	CASSPLPGQSTDTQYF	TGTGCCAGCAGCCCCTTGCCGGGACAGAGCACAGATACGCAGTATTTT
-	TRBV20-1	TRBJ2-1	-	CSASAHNEQFF	TGCAGTGCCAGCGCCCATAATGAGCAGTTCTTC
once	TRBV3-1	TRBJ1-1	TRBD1	CASSPQVKGANTEAFF	TGTGCCAGCAGCCCCCAGGTGAAGGGGGCGAACACTGAAGCTTTCTTT
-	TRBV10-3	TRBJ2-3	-	CATGQGTPDTQYF	TGTGCCACAGGGCAGGGAACTCCAGATACGCAGTATTTT
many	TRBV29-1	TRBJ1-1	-	CSVEGEDTEAFF	TGCAGCGTTGAAGGGGAGGACACTGAAGCTTTCTTT
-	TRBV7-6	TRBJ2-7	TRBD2	CASSPRLAGAYEQYF	TGTGCCAGCAGCCCCCGACTAGCGGGAGCCTACGAGCAGTACTTC
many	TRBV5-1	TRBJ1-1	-	CASSPDGELGTEAFF	TGCGCCAGCAGCCCCGACGGGGAATTGGGCACTGAAGCTTTCTTT
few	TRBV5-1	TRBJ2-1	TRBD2	CASSLLGLAEHNEQFF	TGCGCCAGCAGCTTGTTAGGCCTAGCGGAACACAATGAGCAGTTCTTC
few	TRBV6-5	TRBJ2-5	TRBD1	CASSYLRTGQETQYF	TGTGCCAGCAGTTACTTAAGGACAGGGCAAGAGACCCAGTACTTC
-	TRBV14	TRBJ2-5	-	CASSQDSGWGRETQYF	TGTGCCAGCAGCCAAGATTCCGGTTGGGGCCGAGAGACCCAGTACTTC
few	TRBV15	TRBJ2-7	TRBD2	CATRTSNVGYEQYF	TGTGCCACCAGGACTAGCAACGTCGGATACGAGCAGTACTTC
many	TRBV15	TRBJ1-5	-	CATGKTGSRNQPQHF	TGTGCCACCGGCAAGACGGGCAGCCGCAATCAGCCCCAGCATTTT
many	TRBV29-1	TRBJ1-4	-	CSVRASPVVGEKLFF	TGCAGCGTTCGGGCTTCCCCGGTGGTTGGTGAAAAACTGTTTTTT
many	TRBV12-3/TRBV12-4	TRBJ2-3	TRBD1	CASSPGTGAVTQYF	TGTGCCAGCAGTCCAGGGACAGGGGCCGTTACGCAGTATTTT
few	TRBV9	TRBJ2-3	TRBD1	CASSLAGRGRSTDTQYF	TGTGCCAGCAGCCTTGCCGGCAGGGGGCGAAGCACAGATACGCAGTATTTT
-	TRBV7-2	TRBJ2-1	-	CASSSPRKFNEQFF	TGTGCCAGCAGCTCCCCTCGGAAATTCAATGAGCAGTTCTTC
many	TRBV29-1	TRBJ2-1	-	CSVEGGPEQFF	TGCAGCGTTGAAGGAGGGCCGGAGCAGTTCTTC
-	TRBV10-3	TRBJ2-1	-	CAISEAGRNEQFF	TGTGCCATCAGTGAGGCAGGGAGGAATGAGCAGTTCTTC
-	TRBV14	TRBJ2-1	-	CASSQFYNEQFF	TGTGCCAGCAGCCAATTTTACAATGAGCAGTTCTTC
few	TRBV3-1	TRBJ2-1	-	CASSQMMWNEQFF	TGTGCCAGCAGCCAAATGATGTGGAATGAGCAGTTCTTC
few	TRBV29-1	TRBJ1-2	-	CSVEDQTAGYGYTF	TGCAGCGTTGAAGATCAAACCGCCGGCTATGGCTACACCTTC
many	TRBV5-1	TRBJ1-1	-	CASKGSGGMNTEAFF	TGCGCCAGCAAGGGATCGGGGGGCATGAACACTGAAGCTTTCTTT
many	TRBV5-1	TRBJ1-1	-	CASSLEGGDTEAFF	TGCGCCAGCAGCTTGGAGGGGGGGGACACTGAAGCTTTCTTT
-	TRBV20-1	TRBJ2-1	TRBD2	CSATIYSGGGYNEQFF	TGCAGTGCTACCATTTATAGCGGGGGGGGTTACAATGAGCAGTTCTTC
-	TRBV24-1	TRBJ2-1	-	CATYGGIYNEQFF	TGTGCCACCTACGGAGGGATCTACAATGAGCAGTTCTTC
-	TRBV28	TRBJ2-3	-	CASSTGQIDPTGYF	TGTGCCAGCAGTACAGGACAAATCGACCCAACGGGGTATTTT
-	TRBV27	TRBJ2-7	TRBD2	CASSRGGASYEQYF	TGTGCCAGCTCCCGGGGAGGGGCGTCCTACGAGCAGTACTTC
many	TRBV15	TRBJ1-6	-	CATSREGRQTVNSPLHF	TGTGCCACCAGCAGAGAGGGGAGACAGACTGTGAATTCACCCCTCCACTTT
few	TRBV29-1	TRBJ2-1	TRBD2	CSVAGGPLNEQFF	TGCAGCGTAGCGGGAGGGCCGTTAAATGAGCAGTTCTTC
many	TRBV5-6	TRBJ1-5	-	CASSLRSYRGNQPQHF	TGTGCCAGCAGCTTGCGTTCTTACAGGGGCAATCAGCCCCAGCATTTT
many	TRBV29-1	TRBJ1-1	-	CSVTPAVAFF	TGCAGCGTTACCCCGGCGGTAGCTTTCTTT
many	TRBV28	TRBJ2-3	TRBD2	CASASEASGTDTQYF	TGTGCCTCCGCCTCAGAGGCTAGCGGGACAGATACGCAGTATTTT
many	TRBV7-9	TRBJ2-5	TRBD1	CASSFQDRGGETQYF	TGTGCCAGCAGCTTCCAGGACAGGGGGGGAGAGACCCAGTACTTC
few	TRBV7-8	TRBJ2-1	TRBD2	CASSLLAGMYNEQFF	TGTGCCAGCAGCTTATTAGCGGGGATGTACAATGAGCAGTTCTTC
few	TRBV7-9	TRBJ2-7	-	CASSSTGEISYEQYF	TGTGCCAGCAGCTCCACGGGCGAGATATCCTACGAGCAGTACTTC
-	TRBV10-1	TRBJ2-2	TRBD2	CASSESETSFTGELFF	TGCGCCAGCAGTGAGTCTGAGACTAGCTTCACCGGGGAGCTGTTTTTT
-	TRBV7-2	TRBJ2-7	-	CASSLSRRATHF	TGTGCCAGCAGCCTCTCCCGCCGGGCGACCCACTTC